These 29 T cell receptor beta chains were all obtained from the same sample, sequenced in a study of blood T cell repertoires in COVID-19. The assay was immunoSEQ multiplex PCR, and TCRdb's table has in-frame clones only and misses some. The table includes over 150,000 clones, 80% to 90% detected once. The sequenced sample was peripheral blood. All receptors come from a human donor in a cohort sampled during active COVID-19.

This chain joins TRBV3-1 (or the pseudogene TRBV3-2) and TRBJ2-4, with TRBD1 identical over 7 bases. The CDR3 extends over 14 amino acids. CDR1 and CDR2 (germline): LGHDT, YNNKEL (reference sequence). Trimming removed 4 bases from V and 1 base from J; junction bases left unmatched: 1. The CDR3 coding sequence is TGTGCCAGCAGCCCGGGACAGGCCAAAAACATTCAGTACTTC. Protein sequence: CASSPGQAKNIQYF.

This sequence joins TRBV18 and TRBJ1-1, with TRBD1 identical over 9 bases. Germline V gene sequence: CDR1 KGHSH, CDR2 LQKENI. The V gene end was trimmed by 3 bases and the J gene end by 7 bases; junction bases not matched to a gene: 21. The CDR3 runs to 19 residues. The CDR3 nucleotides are TGTGCCAGCTCACCCCTTGAACAGGGGGCTGAATCCCTCCGGAGTGAAGCTTTCTTT. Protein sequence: CASSPLEQGAESLRSEAFF.

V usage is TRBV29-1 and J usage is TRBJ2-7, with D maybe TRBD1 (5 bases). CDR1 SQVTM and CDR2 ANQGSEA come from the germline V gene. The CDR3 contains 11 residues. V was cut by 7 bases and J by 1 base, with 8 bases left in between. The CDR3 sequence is CSAQGSYEQYF. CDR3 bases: TGCAGCGCTCAGGGTTCCTACGAGCAGTACTTC.

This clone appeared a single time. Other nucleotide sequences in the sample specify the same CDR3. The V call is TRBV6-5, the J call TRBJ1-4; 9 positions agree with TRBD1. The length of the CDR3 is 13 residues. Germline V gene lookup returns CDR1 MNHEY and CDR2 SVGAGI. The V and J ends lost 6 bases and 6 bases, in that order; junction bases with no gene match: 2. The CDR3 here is CASSRDRDEKLFF. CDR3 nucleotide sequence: TGTGCCAGCAGCCGGGACAGGGATGAAAAACTGTTTTTT.

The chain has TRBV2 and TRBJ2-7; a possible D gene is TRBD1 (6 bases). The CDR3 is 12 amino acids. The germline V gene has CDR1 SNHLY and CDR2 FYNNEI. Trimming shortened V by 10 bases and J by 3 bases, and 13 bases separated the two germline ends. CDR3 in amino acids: CATRQESYEQYF. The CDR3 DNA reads TGTGCCACACGACAGGAAAGCTACGAGCAGTACTTC. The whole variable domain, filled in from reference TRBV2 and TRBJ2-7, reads EPEVTQTPSHQVTQMGQEVILRCVPISNHLYFYWYRQILGQKVEFLVSFYNNEISEKSEIFDDQFSVERPDGSNFTLKIRSTKLEDSAMYFCATRQESYEQYFGPGTRLTVT.

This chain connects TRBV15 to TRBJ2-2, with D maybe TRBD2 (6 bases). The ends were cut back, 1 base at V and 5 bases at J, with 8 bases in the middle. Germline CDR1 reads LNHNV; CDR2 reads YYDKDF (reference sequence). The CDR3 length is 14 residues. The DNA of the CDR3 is TGTGCCACCAGCAGAGCCGGGGGTACCGGGGAGCTGTTTTTT. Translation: CATSRAGGTGELFF.

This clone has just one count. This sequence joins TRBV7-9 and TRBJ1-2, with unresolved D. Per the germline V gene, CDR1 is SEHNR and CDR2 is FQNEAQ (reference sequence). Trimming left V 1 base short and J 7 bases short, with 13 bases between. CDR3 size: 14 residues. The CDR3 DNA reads TGTGCCAGCAGCTTAGAGGCCGCGCCGGGTGGCTACACCTTC. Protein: CASSLEAAPGGYTF.

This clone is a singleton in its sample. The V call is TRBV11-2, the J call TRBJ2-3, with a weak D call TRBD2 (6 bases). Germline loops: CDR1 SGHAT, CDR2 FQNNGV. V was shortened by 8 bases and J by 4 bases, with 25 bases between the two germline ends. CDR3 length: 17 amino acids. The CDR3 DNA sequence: TGTGCCAGCGGGATGCCATTTGGGGGAGGACTCGCAGATACGCAGTATTTT. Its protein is CASGMPFGGGLADTQYF.

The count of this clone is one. This CDR3 reads CASRGGGGKPAYEQYF. The CDR3 region has the DNA TGTGCCAGCAGGGGGGGTGGGGGTAAGCCCGCCTACGAGCAGTACTTC. The V gene is TRBV28, the J gene TRBJ2-7, with D tentatively TRBD2 (6 bases). Trimming removed 6 bases from V and 2 bases from J, with 20 bases in between. CDR1 MDHEN and CDR2 SYDVKM come from the germline V gene. The CDR3 has 16 residues. The full variable domain, rest sourced from reference TRBV28 and TRBJ2-7, is DVKVTQSSRYLVKRTGEKVFLECVQDMDHENMFWYRQDPGLGLRLIYFSYDVKMKEKGDIPEGYSVSREKKERFSLILESASTNQTSMYLCASRGGGGKPAYEQYFGPGTRLTVT.

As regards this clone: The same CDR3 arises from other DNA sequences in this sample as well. The CDR3 sequence: CASSLVAGSYEQYF. The CDR3 DNA reads as TGCGCCAGCAGCTTGGTTGCGGGCTCCTACGAGCAGTACTTC. This rearrangement joins TRBV5-1 to TRBJ2-7, with D tentatively TRBD2 (5 bases). This CDR3 is 14 amino acids long. Germline-derived CDR1 and CDR2 are SGHRS and YFSETQ. V lost 0 bases, J lost 0 bases, and 7 bases lay in between.

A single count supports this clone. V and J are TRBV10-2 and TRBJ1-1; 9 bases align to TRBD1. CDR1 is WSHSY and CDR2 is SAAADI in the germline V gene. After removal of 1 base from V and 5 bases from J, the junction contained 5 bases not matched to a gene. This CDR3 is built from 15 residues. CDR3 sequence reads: CASSELDRGGTEAFF. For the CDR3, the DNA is TGCGCCAGCAGTGAGTTGGACAGGGGCGGTACTGAAGCTTTCTTT.

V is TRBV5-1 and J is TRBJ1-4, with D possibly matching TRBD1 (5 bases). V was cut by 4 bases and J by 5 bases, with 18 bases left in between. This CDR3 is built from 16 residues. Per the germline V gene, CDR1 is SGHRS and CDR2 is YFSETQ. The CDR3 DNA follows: TGCGCCAGCAGCCTTACGGCGGGACTCGTAAATGAAAAACTGTTTTTT. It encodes CASSLTAGLVNEKLFF.

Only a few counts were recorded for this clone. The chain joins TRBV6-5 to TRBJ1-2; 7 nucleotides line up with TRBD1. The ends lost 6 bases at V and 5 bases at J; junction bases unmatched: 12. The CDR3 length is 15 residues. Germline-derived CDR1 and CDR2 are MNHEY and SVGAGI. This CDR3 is CASSSRTAQGYGYTF. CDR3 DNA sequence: TGTGCCAGCAGCTCACGGACAGCACAGGGGTATGGCTACACCTTC.

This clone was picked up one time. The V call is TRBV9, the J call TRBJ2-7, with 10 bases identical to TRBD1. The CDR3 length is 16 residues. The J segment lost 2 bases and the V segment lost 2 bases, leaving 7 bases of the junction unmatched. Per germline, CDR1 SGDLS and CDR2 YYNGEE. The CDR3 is CASSVAGTGAPYEQYF. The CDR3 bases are TGTGCCAGCAGCGTCGCCGGGACAGGGGCCCCCTACGAGCAGTACTTC.

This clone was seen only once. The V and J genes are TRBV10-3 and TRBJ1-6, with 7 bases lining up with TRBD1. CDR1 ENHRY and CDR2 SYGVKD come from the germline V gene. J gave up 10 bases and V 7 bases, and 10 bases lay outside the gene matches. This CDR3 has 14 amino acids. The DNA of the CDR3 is TGTGCCATCAACCGACAGGGTACCGACTCACCCCTCCACTTT. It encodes CAINRQGTDSPLHF.

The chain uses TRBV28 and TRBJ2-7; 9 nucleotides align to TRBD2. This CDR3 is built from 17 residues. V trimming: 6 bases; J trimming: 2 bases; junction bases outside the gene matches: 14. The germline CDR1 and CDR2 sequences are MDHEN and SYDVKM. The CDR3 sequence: CASSSPPGVAGAYEQYF. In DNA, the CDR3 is TGTGCCAGCAGCTCACCCCCCGGGGTAGCGGGAGCCTACGAGCAGTACTTC.

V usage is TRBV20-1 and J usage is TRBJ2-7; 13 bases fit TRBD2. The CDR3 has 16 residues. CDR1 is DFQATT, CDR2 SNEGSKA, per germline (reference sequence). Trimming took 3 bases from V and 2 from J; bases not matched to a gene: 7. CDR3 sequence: CSASHRGLAGAYEQYF. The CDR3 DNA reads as TGCAGTGCTAGTCACCGCGGACTAGCGGGAGCCTACGAGCAGTACTTC.

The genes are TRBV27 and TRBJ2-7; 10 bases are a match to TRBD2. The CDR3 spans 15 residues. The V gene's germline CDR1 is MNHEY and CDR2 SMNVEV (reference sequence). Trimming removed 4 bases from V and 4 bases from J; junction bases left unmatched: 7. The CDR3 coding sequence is TGTGCCAGCAGTTCCCTAGCGGGAGTGTGGTACGAGCAGTACTTC. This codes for CASSSLAGVWYEQYF.

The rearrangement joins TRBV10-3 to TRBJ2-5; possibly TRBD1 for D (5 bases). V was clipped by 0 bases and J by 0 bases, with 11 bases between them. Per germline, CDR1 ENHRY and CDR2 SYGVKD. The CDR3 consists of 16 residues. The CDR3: CAISESGRQYQETQYF. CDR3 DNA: TGTGCCATCAGTGAGTCCGGGCGACAGTACCAAGAGACCCAGTACTTC.

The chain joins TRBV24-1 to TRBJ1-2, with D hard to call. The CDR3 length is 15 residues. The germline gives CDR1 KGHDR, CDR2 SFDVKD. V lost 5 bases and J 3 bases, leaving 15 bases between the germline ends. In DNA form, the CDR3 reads TGTGCCACCAGTGCGGGGTTGGATTGGGACTATGGCTACACCTTC. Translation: CATSAGLDWDYGYTF.

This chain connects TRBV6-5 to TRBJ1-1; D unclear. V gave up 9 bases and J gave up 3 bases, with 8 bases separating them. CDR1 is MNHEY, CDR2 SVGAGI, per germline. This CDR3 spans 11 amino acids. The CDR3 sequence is CASEGYTEAFF. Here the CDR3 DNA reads TGTGCCAGTGAGGGTTACACTGAAGCTTTCTTT.

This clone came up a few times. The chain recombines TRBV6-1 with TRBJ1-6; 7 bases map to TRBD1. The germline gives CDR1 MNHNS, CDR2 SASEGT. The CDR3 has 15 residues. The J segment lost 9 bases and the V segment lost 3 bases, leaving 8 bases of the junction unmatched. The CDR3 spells CASSDYRGNSSPLHF. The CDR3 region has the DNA TGTGCCAGCAGTGATTACAGGGGAAACAGTTCACCCCTCCACTTT.

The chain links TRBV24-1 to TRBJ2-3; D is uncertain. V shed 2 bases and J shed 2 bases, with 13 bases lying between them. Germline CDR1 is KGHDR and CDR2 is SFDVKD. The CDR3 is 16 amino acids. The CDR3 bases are TGTGCCACCAGTGATTCGGCAGAGGCCTCCACAGATACGCAGTATTTT. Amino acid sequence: CATSDSAEASTDTQYF.

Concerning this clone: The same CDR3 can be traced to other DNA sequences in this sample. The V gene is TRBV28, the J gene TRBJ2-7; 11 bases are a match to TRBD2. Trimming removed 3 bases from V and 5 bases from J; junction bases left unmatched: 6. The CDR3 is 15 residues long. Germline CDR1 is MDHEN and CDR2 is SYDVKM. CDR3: CASSLGLAGGHEQYF. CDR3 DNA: TGTGCCAGCAGTTTGGGTTTAGCGGGAGGGCACGAGCAGTACTTC.

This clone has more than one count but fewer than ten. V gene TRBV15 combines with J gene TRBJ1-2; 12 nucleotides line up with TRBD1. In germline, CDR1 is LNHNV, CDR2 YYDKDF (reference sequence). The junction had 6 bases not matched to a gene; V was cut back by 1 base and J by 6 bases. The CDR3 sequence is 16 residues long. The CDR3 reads CATSRGRDRGLHGYTF. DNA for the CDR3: TGTGCCACCAGCAGAGGCCGGGACAGGGGGCTCCATGGCTACACCTTC.

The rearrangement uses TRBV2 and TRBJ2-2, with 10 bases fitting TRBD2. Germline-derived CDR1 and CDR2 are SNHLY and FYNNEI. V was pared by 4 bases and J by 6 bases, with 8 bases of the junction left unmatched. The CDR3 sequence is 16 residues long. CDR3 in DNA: TGTGCCAGCAGTGGCTCTAGCGGGAGTGGGGCCGGGGAGCTGTTTTTT. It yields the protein CASSGSSGSGAGELFF.

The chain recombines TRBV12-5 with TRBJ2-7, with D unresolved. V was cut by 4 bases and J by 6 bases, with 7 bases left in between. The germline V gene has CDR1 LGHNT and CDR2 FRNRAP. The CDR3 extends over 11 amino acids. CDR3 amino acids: CASGSGSEQYF. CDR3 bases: TGTGCTAGTGGTTCGGGTTCCGAGCAGTACTTC.

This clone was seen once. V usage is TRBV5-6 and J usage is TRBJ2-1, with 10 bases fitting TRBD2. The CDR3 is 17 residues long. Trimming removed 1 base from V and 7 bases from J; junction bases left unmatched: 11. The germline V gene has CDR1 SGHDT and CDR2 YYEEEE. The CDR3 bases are TGTGCCAGCAGCTTGTTAGGGGTCGGAGCGGGAGGGAATGAGCAGTTCTTC. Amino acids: CASSLLGVGAGGNEQFF.

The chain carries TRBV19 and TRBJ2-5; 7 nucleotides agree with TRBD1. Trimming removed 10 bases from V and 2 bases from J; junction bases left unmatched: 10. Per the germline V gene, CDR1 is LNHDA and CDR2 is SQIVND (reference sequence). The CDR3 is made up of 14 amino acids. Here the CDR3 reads CATARDRKQETQYF. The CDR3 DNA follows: TGTGCCACCGCCCGGGACAGAAAACAAGAGACCCAGTACTTC.